The 21 T cell receptor beta chains below all came from one sample that was sequenced in a study of T cell repertoires in cytomegalovirus infection. Antigens for these TCRs are unknown. MiXCR, run by TCRdb on the reads, gives a single entry per CDR3 protein. In the table there are 450,000 to 650,000 distinct CDR3 sequences, over 35% of which are singletons. The sequences come from cultured PBMCs, collected from culture after CMV antigen stimulation. These receptor sequences come from a human donor in good health (CMV status not recorded). Some clones in this sample may be carry-over from other donors' samples.

The chain employs TRBV7-2 and TRBJ1-1; D is ambiguous. With 3 bases removed from V and 4 bases from J, the gap between germline ends came to 12 bases. CDR1 SGHTA and CDR2 FQGNSA come from the germline V gene. CDR3 length equals 14 residues. The chain's CDR3 is CASSFSGIITEAFF. CDR3 sequence (DNA): TGTGCCAGCAGCTTTAGTGGGATCATCACTGAAGCTTTCTTT.

V is TRBV20-1 and J is TRBJ2-1; D not resolved. Looked up from germline, CDR1 is DFQATT and CDR2 is SNEGSKA (reference sequence). This CDR3 has 14 residues. CDR3 coding DNA: TGCAGCCTCTACGGCTCCGCCTCCTACAATGAGCAGTTCTTC. Its translation: CSLYGSASYNEQFF.

This clonotype was seen more than once but under ten times. The rearrangement uses TRBV7-2 and TRBJ1-1; weak D call: TRBD1 (5 bases). Germline CDR1 reads SGHTA; CDR2 reads FQGNSA. CDR3 length: 16 residues. V shed 5 bases and J shed 0 bases, with 16 bases lying between them. The DNA for the CDR3 is TGTGCCAGCAGCCGAGGGGTCTCGGAAATGAACACTGAAGCTTTCTTT. Translation: CASSRGVSEMNTEAFF.

V gene TRBV10-3 combines with J gene TRBJ2-5; D not certain. Germline loops: CDR1 ENHRY, CDR2 SYGVKD. Trimming removed 0 bases from V and 3 bases from J, with 8 bases in between. This CDR3 spans 14 amino acids. The CDR3 here is CAISESNGKETQYF. In DNA form, the CDR3 reads TGTGCCATCAGTGAGTCGAACGGAAAAGAGACCCAGTACTTC.

The genes are TRBV20-1 and TRBJ2-2, with 9 bases lining up with TRBD2. Germline values: CDR1 DFQATT, CDR2 SNEGSKA (reference sequence). The length of the CDR3 is 16 residues. With 5 bases clipped from V and 3 bases from J, the junction kept 10 bases outside the gene matches. CDR3 protein: CSAQGGGAEDTGELFF. CDR3 nucleotides: TGCAGTGCTCAAGGCGGGGGGGCCGAGGACACCGGGGAGCTGTTTTTT.

This clonotype appeared a few times. This chain connects TRBV7-2 to TRBJ2-7; maybe TRBD1 (5 bases). This CDR3 spans 15 amino acids. Germline V gene sequence: CDR1 SGHTA, CDR2 FQGNSA. The germline V and J ends were trimmed by 1 base and 6 bases, with 16 bases remaining between them. CDR3 coding DNA: TGTGCCAGCAGCTTAGATCGATTGCAACAGGCCGAGCAGTACTTC. Translated, it gives CASSLDRLQQAEQYF.

This clonotype was observed a handful of times. The chain carries TRBV27 and TRBJ1-5; the D is unclear. V lost 4 bases and J lost 3, with 7 bases in between. Germline V lookup: CDR1 MNHEY, CDR2 SMNVEV (reference sequence). The CDR3 totals 13 residues. In DNA, the CDR3 is TGTGCCAGCAGTTCCACAGTCAATCAGCCCCAGCATTTT. It yields the protein CASSSTVNQPQHF.

This clonotype was detected a few times. The chain links TRBV7-6 to TRBJ2-2, with 7 bases identical to TRBD1. V lost 5 bases to trimming and J lost 2 bases; unmatched junction nucleotides: 11. CDR3 length equals 17 residues. From germline, CDR1 is SGHVS and CDR2 FNYEAQ. The CDR3 nucleotides are TGTGCCAGCAGCAAGTCAACCGGGACAGTAAACACCGGGGAGCTGTTTTTT. It encodes CASSKSTGTVNTGELFF.

This clonotype has more than one count but fewer than ten. This chain links TRBV6-2 or TRBV6-3 with TRBJ2-7; perhaps TRBD2 as D (6 bases). This CDR3 region has 16 residues. Between the trimmed V and J ends, which lost 0 bases and 3 bases, there was a span of 15 bases. The V gene's germline CDR1 is MNHEY and CDR2 SVGEGT. The CDR3 loop reads CASSYSNRRDLYEQYF. The CDR3 nucleotides read TGTGCCAGCAGTTACTCGAATCGGCGGGACCTCTACGAGCAGTACTTC.

Here the CDR3 DNA reads TGTGCCAGCGGGACGTGGGACAGGGGCGGATACGAGCAGTACTTC. It specifies CASGTWDRGGYEQYF. The J gene is TRBJ2-7, the V gene TRBV7-4, with 10 bases matching TRBD1. Germline V gene sequence: CDR1 SGHVT, CDR2 SQSDAQ. J lost 4 bases, V lost 8 bases, and 11 bases had no gene match. This CDR3 contains 15 residues.

CDR3 region: CASSLAVQGDSADTQYF. In nucleotides, the CDR3 is TGTGCCAGCAGCTTGGCTGTGCAAGGGGATAGCGCAGATACGCAGTATTTT. V is TRBV7-4 and J is TRBJ2-3, with D tentatively TRBD1 or TRBD2 (5 bases each). In germline, CDR1 is SGHVT, CDR2 SQSDAQ. The CDR3 contains 17 residues. Deletions cut 3 bases from V and 4 bases from J, with 20 bases between.

This clonotype was counted a few times. The CDR3 bases are TGTGCCAGCAGCCTTGAATCCGGTGACACCCATACCTTC. This gives the protein CASSLESGDTHTF. The V gene is TRBV7-2, the J gene TRBJ1-2, with unresolved D. V was pared by 5 bases and J by 14 bases, with 21 bases between. Germline values: CDR1 SGHTA, CDR2 FQGNSA. This CDR3 region has 13 residues.

The V and J genes are TRBV20-1 and TRBJ2-4; tentatively, D is TRBD1 (5 bases). The CDR3 has 13 amino acids. Germline CDR1 DFQATT, CDR2 SNEGSKA (reference sequence). V shed 6 bases and J shed 3 bases, with 12 bases lying between them. The chain's CDR3 is CSASGSGKNIQYF. In DNA, the CDR3 is TGCAGTGCATCAGGGTCGGGCAAAAACATTCAGTACTTC.

The CDR3 is CASSFRGQGNTIYF. The CDR3, as DNA: TGTGCCAGCAGCTTCAGGGGGCAAGGAAACACCATATATTTT. V is TRBV7-2 and J is TRBJ1-3; 8 bases are shared with TRBD1. This CDR3 has 14 residues. Germline CDR1 is SGHTA and CDR2 is FQGNSA. V gave up 3 bases and J gave up 4 bases; unmatched junction bases: 2.

This clonotype was seen a few times. V gene TRBV5-1 combines with J gene TRBJ2-3; D perhaps matches TRBD1 (6 bases). V was cut by 3 bases and J by 6 bases, with 11 bases left in between. The CDR3 spans 13 residues. CDR1 is SGHRS and CDR2 is YFSETQ in the germline V gene. The CDR3: CASSSTGLDTQYF. In nucleotides, the CDR3 is TGCGCCAGCAGCTCTACAGGGTTGGATACGCAGTATTTT.

Only a few counts were recorded for this clonotype. This rearrangement joins TRBV28 to TRBJ1-1; 8 nucleotides line up with TRBD1. CDR1 is MDHEN, CDR2 SYDVKM, per germline. This CDR3 is 16 amino acids long. Losses at the gene ends were 2 bases for V and 5 bases for J; bases not matched to a gene: 10. CDR3 sequence reads: CASSLNRGAGRTEAFF. CDR3 DNA sequence: TGTGCCAGCAGTTTAAACAGGGGGGCGGGGAGAACTGAAGCTTTCTTT. The variable domain in full, completed from reference TRBV28 and TRBJ1-1, reads DVKVTQSSRYLVKRTGEKVFLECVQDMDHENMFWYRQDPGLGLRLIYFSYDVKMKEKGDIPEGYSVSREKKERFSLILESASTNQTSMYLCASSLNRGAGRTEAFFGQGTRLTVV.

The chain combines TRBV19 with TRBJ2-2; the D is unclear. Trimming took 4 bases from V and 5 from J, leaving 11 bases between them. Germline assignment: CDR1 LNHDA and CDR2 SQIVND (reference sequence). CDR3 length: 14 residues. CDR3: CASSTTYPTGELFF. CDR3 sequence (DNA): TGTGCCAGTAGTACGACCTATCCAACCGGGGAGCTGTTTTTT. The full variable domain, with the rest looked up from reference TRBV19 and TRBJ2-2, is DGGITQSPKYLFRKEGQNVTLSCEQNLNHDAMYWYRQDPGQGLRLIYYSQIVNDFQKGDIAEGYSVSREKKESFPLTVTSAQKNPTAFYLCASSTTYPTGELFFGEGSRLTVL.

In regard to this clonotype: One end of the junction is discordant with germline, which a read error may explain. V gene TRBV4-1 combines with J gene TRBJ2-3, with D hard to call. The germline V gene has CDR1 MGHRA and CDR2 YSYEKL. This CDR3 region has 14 residues. The CDR3 loop is CASSEKGITDTQYF. DNA of the CDR3: TGTGCCAGCAGCGAGAAGGGTATCACAGATACGCAGTATTTT.

This chain links TRBV11-2 with TRBJ2-7, with TRBD2 as a possible D gene (7 bases). Trimming stripped 6 bases from V and 7 bases from J, with 28 bases between. Germline CDR1 and CDR2: SGHAT and FQNNGV. The CDR3 length is 17 residues. The CDR3 is CASRNPWRATEGGEQYF. CDR3 coding DNA: TGTGCCAGCAGAAACCCATGGCGCGCTACCGAGGGGGGGGAGCAGTACTTC.

The chain combines TRBV6-2 or TRBV6-3 with TRBJ2-5; D is perhaps TRBD2 (6 bases). Trimming took 2 bases from V and 4 from J, leaving 11 bases between them. Germline CDR1 reads MNHEY; CDR2 reads SVGEGT. CDR3 length equals 14 residues. DNA of the CDR3: TGTGCCAGCAGTTACGCGGGGCAGGCAGAGACCCAGTACTTC. This encodes CASSYAGQAETQYF.

This clonotype came up a few times. The chain employs TRBV7-2 and TRBJ2-1; 8 bases are shared with TRBD1. With V trimmed by 5 bases and J by 12 bases, 12 bases remained unmatched. Germline CDR1 and CDR2: SGHTA and FQGNSA. The CDR3 runs 14 residues. The CDR3 DNA sequence: TGTGCCAGCAGCCGGACAGGGCGCCCCTCCCCGCAGTTCTTC. It encodes CASSRTGRPSPQFF.